In this sample, the clone carrying this T cell receptor (beta chain) turned up many times. The antigen is unknown. The record originates from a study of metastatic and nonmetastatic thyroid tumors. Study details: Peripheral blood and tumor or nodule samples from malignant and benign thyroid patients were compared. Study outcomes and limitations: When malignant thyroid tumors were compared with benign nodules, TCR beta diversity was reportedly significantly higher in the malignant tumors. This held in both blood and tumor samples.

Patients had received no treatment of any kind before thyroid surgery. TCRdb re-called the PCR reads via MiXCR. Among 85,000 to 100,000 clones listed, 9.5% to 15% were seen once. The CDR3 has 16 amino acids. The germline V gene encodes CDR1 SGDLS and CDR2 YYNGEE. The J segment lost 1 base and the V segment lost 3 bases, leaving 5 bases of the junction unmatched. This sequence was found in a female donor with papillary thyroid cancer or a benign thyroid nodule (not recorded which). Some clones in this sample may be carry-over from other donors' samples. What was sequenced was blood. The V gene is TRBV9, the J gene TRBJ2-5, with TRBD2 matching 11 bases. CDR3 DNA sequence: TGTGCCAGCAGCGCCGGGACTAGCGGCCCCCAAGAGACCCAGTACTTC. This translates into CASSAGTSGPQETQYF.